The clone carrying this T cell receptor (beta chain) came up a few times. Its target is not known. From germline, CDR1 is MNHNY and CDR2 SVGAGI (reference sequence). Trimming took 6 bases from V and 9 from J; bases not matched to a gene: 9. The CDR3 has 15 residues. The sample originates from a study of blood T cells in healthy people across ages. The study, taken as a whole, reports: Diversity estimates drawn from one million T cells were deemed underestimates.

With a J-beta primer mix and a sample-barcoded 5' primer, a second PCR ran about 7 to 11 cycles. TCRdb itself ran the 5' RACE reads through MiXCR, one entry per CDR3 protein. The repertoire holds 1.5 million to 2 million distinct CDR3 sequences, with 49% as singletons. The source of this sequence is a woman between 40 and 55 years old in good health. The chain recombines TRBV6-6 with TRBJ2-1; 12 nucleotides align to TRBD2. Material: blood. The CDR3 coding sequence is TGTGCCAGCAGCCAGACTAGCGGGGGATTGGGTGAGCAGTTCTTC. It yields the protein CASSQTSGGLGEQFF.